Listed below are T cell receptor beta chains from one sample, sequenced in a study of CD8+ T cells in alopecia areata. Assay used: immunoSEQ multiplex PCR; TCRdb lists only in-frame clones, some missing. The data contain approximately 89,000 clones, about 45% of them singletons. The sequencing sample was made of CD4+ T cells sorted from blood. All receptors come from a human donor with alopecia areata. The CDR3 runs from the conserved cysteine through the conserved F or W. D genes are given only for firm matches. The size field is filled for only some rows; it gives once, few, many or a size class.

TRBV7-2	TRBJ2-4	.	.	CASSSLAWAKNIQYF	TGTGCCAGCAGCTCCCTAGCGTGGGCCAAAAACATTCAGTACTTC
TRBV29-1	TRBJ2-1	few	.	CSVGHYNEQFF	TGCAGCGTCGGGCACTACAATGAGCAGTTCTTC
TRBV30	TRBJ2-3	.	TRBD2	CAWSAGFSGNTDTQYF	TGTGCCTGGAGTGCAGGATTTAGCGGGAATACAGATACGCAGTATTTT
TRBV5-4	TRBJ2-6	few	TRBD1	CASSLGGQGLLSSGANVLTF	TGTGCCAGCAGCTTGGGGGGACAGGGGCTACTAAGCTCTGGGGCCAACGTCCTGACTTTC
TRBV29-1	TRBJ2-7	.	TRBD1	CSGGQGAAEQYF	TGCAGCGGGGGACAGGGGGCGGCCGAGCAGTACTTC
TRBV7-2	TRBJ2-2	.	.	CASSLLGLTGELFF	TGTGCCAGCAGCTTATTGGGCCTGACCGGGGAGCTGTTTTTT
TRBV29-1	TRBJ2-2	.	.	CSVRRVNTGELFF	TGCAGCGTCCGACGGGTGAACACCGGGGAGCTGTTTTTT
TRBV5-1	TRBJ2-7	.	.	CASRRGTETYEQYF	TGCGCCAGCCGTCGGGGGACGGAAACCTACGAGCAGTACTTC
TRBV7-8	TRBJ2-5	.	.	CASSHTGTGETQYF	TGTGCCAGCAGCCACACAGGGACCGGCGAGACCCAGTACTTC
TRBV5-4	TRBJ2-4	few	.	CASSSNSGDIQYF	TGTGCCAGCAGCTCGAACTCAGGGGACATTCAGTACTTC